The sequence of this T cell receptor (beta chain) was determined in a study of CD8 T cells in ankylosing spondylitis. This clonotype was seen ten or more times. Its antigen is unidentified. Study-wide findings and caveats: Ankylosing spondylitis blood appeared to be characterized by a TCR beta motif of 7 to 9 highly homologous variants. A CD8+ phenotype characterized the disease-linked clones, which were relatively rare in peripheral blood.

Trimming shortened V by 5 bases and J by 1 base, and 9 bases separated the two germline ends. The V gene's germline CDR1 is SEHNR and CDR2 FQNEAQ (reference sequence). This CDR3 is built from 14 residues. TCRdb reanalysed the 5' RACE reads using MiXCR and keeps one entry per CDR3 protein. Of tens of thousands of distinct CDR3 sequences in the sample, 6% are singletons; the top ten hold around 12%. This TCR derives from a male donor with ankylosing spondylitis or in good health (not recorded which). This sequence joins TRBV7-9 and TRBJ1-3; D is ambiguous. Specimen: blood, either unsorted or a sorted T cell fraction (not recorded which). DNA of the CDR3: TGTGCCAGCAGCACCCGAGAATCTGGAAACACCATATATTTT. Amino acids: CASSTRESGNTIYF. Variable domain in full (rest from reference TRBV7-9 and TRBJ1-3): DTGVSQNPRHKITKRGQNVTFRCDPISEHNRLYWYRQTLGQGPEFLTYFQNEAQLEKSRLLSDRFSAERPKGSFSTLEIQRTEQGDSAMYLCASSTRESGNTIYFGEGSWLTVV.